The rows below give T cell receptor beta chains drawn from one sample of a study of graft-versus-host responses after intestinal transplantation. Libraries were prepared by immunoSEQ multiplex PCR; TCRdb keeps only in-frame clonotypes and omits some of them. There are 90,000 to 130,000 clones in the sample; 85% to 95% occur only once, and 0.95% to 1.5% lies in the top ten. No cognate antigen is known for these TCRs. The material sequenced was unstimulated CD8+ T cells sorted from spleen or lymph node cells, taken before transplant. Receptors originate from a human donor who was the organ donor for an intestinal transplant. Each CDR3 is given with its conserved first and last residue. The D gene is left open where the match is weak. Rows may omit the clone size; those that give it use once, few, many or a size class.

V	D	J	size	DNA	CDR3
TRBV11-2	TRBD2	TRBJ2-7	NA	TGTGCCAGCAGCGAACTAGCGGGAGTTATCTACGAGCAGTACTTC	CASSELAGVIYEQYF
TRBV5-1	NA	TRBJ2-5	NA	TGCGCCAGCAGCTTTAGGGCAGGGAATGATATATTATCAAGCAAAGAGACCCAGTACTTC	CASSFRAGNDILSSKETQYF
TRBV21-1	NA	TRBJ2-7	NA	TGTGCCAGCAGCAAAGAAGGGACTCCCCACCCCCGAGCCTACGAGCAGTACTTC	CASSKEGTPHPRAYEQYF
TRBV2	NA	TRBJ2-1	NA	TGTGCCAGCAGTGAACGGTACAATGAGCAGTTCTTC	CASSERYNEQFF
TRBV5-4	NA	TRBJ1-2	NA	TGTGCCAGCAGCTTGCTGGGGGACATCTATGGCTACACCTTC	CASSLLGDIYGYTF
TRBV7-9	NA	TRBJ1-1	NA	TGTGCCAGCAGCGACCCTAGGGTGGGCATGAACACTGAAGCTTTCTTT	CASSDPRVGMNTEAFF
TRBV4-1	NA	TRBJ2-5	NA	TGCGCCAGCAGCCAAGAGGCCCCGTCCGCGGAGACCCAGTACTTC	CASSQEAPSAETQYF
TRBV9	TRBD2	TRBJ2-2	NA	TGTGCCAGCAGCGGGCACCGGAGGGGAGGGCCCGGGGAGCTGTTTTTT	CASSGHRRGGPGELFF
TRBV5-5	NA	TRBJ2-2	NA	TGTGCCAGCAGCTTGGATCCCGGGGGCACCGGGGAGCTGTTTTTT	CASSLDPGGTGELFF
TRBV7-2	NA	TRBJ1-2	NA	TGTGCCAGCAGCTTAGTGCCCAAGGGCGGCTATGGCTACACCTTC	CASSLVPKGGYGYTF
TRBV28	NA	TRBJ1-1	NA	TGTGCCAGCAGTCTGTACAGACGCACTGAAGCTTTCTTT	CASSLYRRTEAFF
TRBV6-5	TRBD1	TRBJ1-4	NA	TGTGCCAGCAGTCAGGGGGCGGGAGATGAAAAACTGTTTTTT	CASSQGAGDEKLFF
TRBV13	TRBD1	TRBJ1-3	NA	TGTGCCAGCAGCGGCAGGGACAGCCAAAACACCATATATTTT	CASSGRDSQNTIYF
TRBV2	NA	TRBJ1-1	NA	TGTGCCAGCACCGCGGAGGGCGGGAACACTGAAGCTTTCTTT	CASTAEGGNTEAFF
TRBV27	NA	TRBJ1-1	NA	TGTGCCAGCAGTCCGAGCCCCGGCATCGAGGGGGCTTTCTTT	CASSPSPGIEGAFF
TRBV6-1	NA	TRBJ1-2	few	TGTGCCAGCAGTGATGGGGGTAATGGCTACACCTTC	CASSDGGNGYTF
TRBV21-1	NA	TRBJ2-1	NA	TGTGCCAGCAGCAAAGGAACTCGGCTAGCGGATCTTCGGGGGGACAATGAGCAGTTCTTC	CASSKGTRLADLRGDNEQFF